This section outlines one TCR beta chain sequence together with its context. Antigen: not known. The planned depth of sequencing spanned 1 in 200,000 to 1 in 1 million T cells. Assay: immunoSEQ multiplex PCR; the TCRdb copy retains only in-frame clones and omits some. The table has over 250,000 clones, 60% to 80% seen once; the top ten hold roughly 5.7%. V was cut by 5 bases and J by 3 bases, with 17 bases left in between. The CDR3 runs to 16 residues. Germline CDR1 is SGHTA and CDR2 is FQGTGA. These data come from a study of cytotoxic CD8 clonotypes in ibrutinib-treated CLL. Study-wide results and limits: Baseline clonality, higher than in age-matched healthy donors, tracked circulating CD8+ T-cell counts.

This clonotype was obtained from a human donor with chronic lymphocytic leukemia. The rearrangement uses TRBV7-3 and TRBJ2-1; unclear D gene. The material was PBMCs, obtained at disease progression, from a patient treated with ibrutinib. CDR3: CASSPQELASYNEQFF. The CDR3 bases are TGTGCCAGCAGCCCCCAAGAACTGGCCAGCTACAATGAGCAGTTCTTC. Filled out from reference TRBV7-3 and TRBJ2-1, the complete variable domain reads GAGVSQTPSNKVTEKGKYVELRCDPISGHTALYWYRQSLGQGPEFLIYFQGTGAADDSGLPNDRFFAVRPEGSVSTLKIQRTERGDSAVYLCASSPQELASYNEQFFGPGTRLTVL.